Listed below are T cell receptor beta chains from one sample, sequenced in a study of cytomegalovirus exposure and HLA in healthy donors. Produced via immunoSEQ multiplex PCR; TCRdb's table is partial and in-frame only. The ten most abundant clones cover around 1.6% of a sample with over 100,000 clones. The specimen sequenced was PBMCs. The receptors stem from a middle-aged woman in good health and CMV-seropositive. Each CDR3 is given with its conserved first and last residue. D genes are given only for firm matches.

>TRBV2|.|TRBJ1-3
TGTGCCAGCAGTGAATCGGGGGTTGATGGAAACACCATATATTTT
CASSESGVDGNTIYF
>TRBV7-6|TRBD1|TRBJ2-1
TGTGCCAGCAGCTTAGCGCCCGACAGGGGAAGTGAGCAGTTCTTC
CASSLAPDRGSEQFF
>TRBV15|.|TRBJ2-5
TGTGCCACCAGCAGAGATCGACGAGGGGGGGGAGAGACCCAGTACTTC
CATSRDRRGGGETQYF
>TRBV9|TRBD2|TRBJ2-1
TGTGCCAGCAGCCCACGACTACGGGGGTGGGCGGGAGACAATGAGCAGTTCTTC
CASSPRLRGWAGDNEQFF
>TRBV7-9|TRBD1|TRBJ2-5
TGTGCCAGCAGCCCCGGGACAGGCGAAGCCCAAGAGACCCAGTACTTC
CASSPGTGEAQETQYF
>TRBV5-6|TRBD1|TRBJ1-1
TGTGCCAGCAGCTTCTGGACAGGACGAGAAGCTTTCTTT
CASSFWTGREAFF
>TRBV6-5|.|TRBJ1-5
TGTGCCAGCAGTTCCACAACCAATCTGCCCCAGCATTTT
CASSSTTNLPQHF
>TRBV6-1|.|TRBJ1-5
TGTGCCAGCAGTGAACAGGGGTGGAGCAATCAGCCCCAGCATTTT
CASSEQGWSNQPQHF
>TRBV10-3|TRBD1|TRBJ1-2
TGTGCCATCAGTGGAGGAACAGGGGCTTATGGCTACACCTTC
CAISGGTGAYGYTF
>TRBV5-4|TRBD1|TRBJ1-4
TGTGCCAGCAGCCGAAGACAGGGGAATAATGAAAAACTGTTTTTT
CASSRRQGNNEKLFF
>TRBV25-1|TRBD1|TRBJ1-1
TGTGCCAGCAGTGAAACGACAGGGTGGACTGAAGCTTTCTTT
CASSETTGWTEAFF
>TRBV21-1|.|TRBJ2-1
TGTGCCAGCAGCATGGGACTAGCGCCACTTCGGTTCTTC
CASSMGLAPLRFF
>TRBV7-3|TRBD2|TRBJ2-1
TGTGCCAGCAGCTCGATTAGCGGGAGGTCTCGGAATGAGCAGTTCTTC
CASSSISGRSRNEQFF
>TRBV7-3|.|TRBJ2-1
TGTGCCAGCAGCCCGACGCCGGGACTTGACAATGAGCAGTTCTTC
CASSPTPGLDNEQFF
>TRBV4-1|.|TRBJ2-7
TGCGCCAGCAGCCAAGAGAGTCCAGCTGGACAGCTCTACGAGCAGTACTTC
CASSQESPAGQLYEQYF
>TRBV28|.|TRBJ1-3
TGTGCCAGCAGTCCGGGGGGAATTGTGTCTGAAAACACCATATATTTT
CASSPGGIVSENTIYF
>TRBV7-2|.|TRBJ2-7
TGTGCCAGCAGCCTGACACTCTACGAGCAGTACTTC
CASSLTLYEQYF
>TRBV9|.|TRBJ1-1
TGTGCCAGCAGCGTAGACATGACAAACCGAGAAGCTTTCTTT
CASSVDMTNREAFF
>TRBV30|.|TRBJ1-1
TGTGCCTGGAGTGTACCACTGATTGATGTAACTGAAGCTTTCTTT
CAWSVPLIDVTEAFF
>TRBV18|TRBD1|TRBJ2-2
TGTGCCAGCTCGTGGACCGGGACAGGACTCACCGGGGAGCTGTTTTTT
CASSWTGTGLTGELFF
>TRBV27|TRBD2|TRBJ2-1
TGTGCCAGCAGTAGGGCTAGCGGTAGCTCCTACAATGAGCAGTTCTTC
CASSRASGSSYNEQFF
>TRBV9|.|TRBJ1-3
TGTGCCAGCAGCGTCTGGGGCGCCTCTGGAAACACCATATATTTT
CASSVWGASGNTIYF
>TRBV5-1|TRBD2|TRBJ2-2
TGCGCCAGCAGCTCCGGACTAGCTGCGAACACCGGGGAGCTGTTTTTT
CASSSGLAANTGELFF
>TRBV25-1|TRBD1|TRBJ2-7
TGTGCCAGCAGTGAATGGGGGACAGGGGCCGAGCAGTACTTC
CASSEWGTGAEQYF
>TRBV5-1|.|TRBJ2-2
TGCGCCAGCAGCCTAGACAGGACCGGGGAGCTGTTTTTT
CASSLDRTGELFF
>TRBV30|.|TRBJ2-5
TGTGCCTGGAGAGGACGGCGGGTCCAAGAGACCCAGTACTTC
CAWRGRRVQETQYF
>TRBV5-1|TRBD2|TRBJ2-7
TGCGCCAGCAGCTTAAATAGCGGGAGGGCCTACGAGCAGTACTTC
CASSLNSGRAYEQYF
>TRBV7-2|TRBD2|TRBJ2-5
TGTGCCAGCAGCCAAATAGGACTAGCGGGGTGGGAAGAGCAAGAGACCCAGTACTTC
CASSQIGLAGWEEQETQYF
>TRBV11-2|.|TRBJ2-7
TGTGCCAGCAGCTTAGCCCCCGGAGGGAACTACGAGCAGTACTTC
CASSLAPGGNYEQYF
>TRBV28|.|TRBJ2-7
TGTGCCAGCAGTGAGCCCGGGACAACCTACGAGCAGTACTTC
CASSEPGTTYEQYF
>TRBV7-9|TRBD1|TRBJ2-3
TGTGCCAGCAGCTTAAAGTCAGGGGGTGAGCCTAGCACAGATACGCAGTATTTT
CASSLKSGGEPSTDTQYF
>TRBV6-1|TRBD1|TRBJ1-4
TGTGCCGGCACCGGACAGGGAGGGGTGAATGAAAAACTGTTTTTT
CAGTGQGGVNEKLFF
>TRBV5-1|.|TRBJ1-1
TGCGCCAGCAGCCTGGGACATTTGCTGAACACTGAAGCTTTCTTT
CASSLGHLLNTEAFF
>TRBV5-1|.|TRBJ2-7
TGCGCCAGCAGCTTGGCCCGAGGGGGCGAGCAGTACTTC
CASSLARGGEQYF
>TRBV5-1|TRBD1|TRBJ1-1
TGCGCCAGCAGCTTGGGTACAGGGGAGACTGAAGCTTTCTTT
CASSLGTGETEAFF
>TRBV28|TRBD2|TRBJ2-5
TGTGCCAGCAGTACCCCCGGGACTAGCGGGAGGTGGGGGGAGACCCAGTACTTC
CASSTPGTSGRWGETQYF